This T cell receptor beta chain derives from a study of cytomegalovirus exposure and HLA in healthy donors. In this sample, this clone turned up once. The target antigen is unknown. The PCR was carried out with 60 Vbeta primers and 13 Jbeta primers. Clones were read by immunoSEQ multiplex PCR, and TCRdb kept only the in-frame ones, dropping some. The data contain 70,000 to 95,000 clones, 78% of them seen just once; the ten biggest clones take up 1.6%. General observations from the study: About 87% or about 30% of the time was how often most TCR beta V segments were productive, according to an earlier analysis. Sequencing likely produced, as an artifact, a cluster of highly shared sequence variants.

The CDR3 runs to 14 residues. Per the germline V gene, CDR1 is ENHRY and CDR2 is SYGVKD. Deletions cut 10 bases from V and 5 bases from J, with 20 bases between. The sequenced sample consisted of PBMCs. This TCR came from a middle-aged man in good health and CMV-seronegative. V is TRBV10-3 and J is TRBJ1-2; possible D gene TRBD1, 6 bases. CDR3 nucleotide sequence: TGTGCCACCCATACCCCGGGACACGTATATGGCTACACCTTC. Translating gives CATHTPGHVYGYTF.